This TCR beta chain was obtained from a study of T cell responses to AZD1222 COVID-19 vaccine. Study-level results: Repertoires were obtained only post-peak T cell response. Among those given AZD1222, only 5 to 7 were seropositive at baseline.

Germline V gene sequence: CDR1 MDHEN, CDR2 SYDVKM. Trimming pared 4 bases from V and 0 bases from J, leaving 15 bases between. CDR3 length: 17 amino acids. This clone was seen only once. Antigen specificity is unknown. Here immunoSEQ multiplex PCR was the method, and the copy in TCRdb shows in-frame clones only, minus some. Seen here are 150,000 to 250,000 clones, roughly 92% observed once, and the top ten hold less than 1.2%. The clonotype originates from an adult who received the AZD1222 COVID-19 vaccine. The gene calls are TRBV28 and TRBJ2-2; no definite D call. Source: peripheral blood, taken 28 days after the second AZD1222 dose. For the CDR3, the DNA is TGTGCCAGCAGTTCCCGGACCCTAAGGCCGAACACCGGGGAGCTGTTTTTT. As protein: CASSSRTLRPNTGELFF.